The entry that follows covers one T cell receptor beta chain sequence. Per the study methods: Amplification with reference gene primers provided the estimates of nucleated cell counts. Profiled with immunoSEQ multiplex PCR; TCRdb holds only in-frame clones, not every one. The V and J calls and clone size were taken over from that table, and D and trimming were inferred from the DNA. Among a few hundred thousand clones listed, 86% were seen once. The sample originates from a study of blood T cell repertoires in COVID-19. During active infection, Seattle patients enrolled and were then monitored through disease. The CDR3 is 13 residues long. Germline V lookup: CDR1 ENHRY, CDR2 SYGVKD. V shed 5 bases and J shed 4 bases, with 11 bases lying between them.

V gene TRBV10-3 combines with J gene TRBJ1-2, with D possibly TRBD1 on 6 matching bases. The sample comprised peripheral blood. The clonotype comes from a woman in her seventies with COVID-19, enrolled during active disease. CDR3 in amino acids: CAISSGVGYGYTF. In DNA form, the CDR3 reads TGTGCCATCAGTTCAGGGGTAGGCTATGGCTACACCTTC.